These 28 T cell receptor beta chains came from one sample sequenced in a study of regulatory T cells in long-lasting Graves disease. Stated time point: newly diagnosed GD, antithyroid drugs for less than 3 months. PBMC RNA served as the TCR library source. Building of the TCR beta libraries involved iRepertoire HTBI primers and Arm-PCR of CDR3 regions. Each CDR3 protein gets one entry after TCRdb re-called the multiplex PCR reads with MiXCR. The repertoire holds around 250,000 distinct CDR3 sequences, with around 20% as singletons. The sequenced sample was peripheral blood mononuclear cells (PBMCs), obtained at new diagnosis, from a patient treated with antithyroid drugs. The receptors stem from a female donor with Graves disease.

This clonotype appeared many times. The gene calls are TRBV20-1 and TRBJ2-3; 15 bases line up with TRBD2. Trimming at V came to 5 bases and at J to 4 bases, leaving 7 bases not matched to a gene. Looked up from germline, CDR1 is DFQATT and CDR2 is SNEGSKA (reference sequence). The CDR3 is made up of 16 amino acids. CDR3 sequence: CSASGTSGRSSDTQYF. In DNA form, the CDR3 reads TGCAGTGCTTCCGGGACTAGCGGGAGGAGCTCAGATACGCAGTATTTT.

The rearrangement uses TRBV19 and TRBJ2-3; TRBD2 agrees at 8 bases. V lost 3 bases and J lost 10; bases outside the gene matches: 9. Germline V lookup: CDR1 LNHDA, CDR2 SQIVND (reference sequence). The CDR3 is 14 residues long. This CDR3 reads CASSIESGRFAQYF. DNA for the CDR3: TGTGCCAGTAGTATTGAAAGCGGGAGATTTGCGCAGTATTTT. Full variable domain (rest looked up from reference TRBV19 and TRBJ2-3): DGGITQSPKYLFRKEGQNVTLSCEQNLNHDAMYWYRQDPGQGLRLIYYSQIVNDFQKGDIAEGYSVSREKKESFPLTVTSAQKNPTAFYLCASSIESGRFAQYFGPGTRLTVL.

This clonotype has a single count. The CDR3 sequence: CASSAPWGEQYF. In DNA, the CDR3 is TGTGCCAGCAGCGCCCCCTGGGGCGAGCAGTACTTC. This chain uses TRBV11-2 with TRBJ2-7; D remains ambiguous. The CDR3 consists of 12 residues. Trimming took off 5 bases at V and 6 bases at J, with 11 bases between the two ends. Per the germline V gene, CDR1 is SGHAT and CDR2 is FQNNGV. Variable domain in full (rest from reference TRBV11-2 and TRBJ2-7): EAGVAQSPRYKIIEKRQSVAFWCNPISGHATLYWYQQILGQGPKLLIQFQNNGVVDDSQLPKDRFSAERLKGVDSTLKIQPAKLEDSAVYLCASSAPWGEQYFGPGTRLTVT.

This clonotype appeared many times. The chain is built from TRBV12-3 or TRBV12-4 and TRBJ1-6, with 9 bases matching TRBD1. The CDR3 covers 14 residues. The junction had 1 base not matched to a gene; V was cut back by 3 bases and J by 7 bases. The CDR3 coding sequence is TGTGCCAGCAGTTTGGGGACAGGGAATTCACCCCTCCACTTT. It translates to CASSLGTGNSPLHF.

The sample holds many counts of this clonotype. This sequence joins TRBV9 and TRBJ2-3, with 13 nucleotides matching TRBD2. The V segment lost 4 bases and the J segment 1 base; nucleotides outside the gene matches: 9. In germline, CDR1 is SGDLS, CDR2 YYNGEE. This CDR3 contains 18 residues. This CDR3 reads CASSPTSGRAGGTDTQYF. The CDR3 DNA follows: TGTGCCAGCAGCCCTACTAGCGGGAGGGCCGGAGGCACAGATACGCAGTATTTT.

In its sample, this clonotype was seen many times. The chain recombines TRBV27 with TRBJ1-2; the match to TRBD1 covers 7 bases. The CDR3 extends over 14 amino acids. Germline trimming cut 3 bases from V and 9 bases from J; bases unmatched to any gene: 10. CDR1 is MNHEY, CDR2 SMNVEV, per germline (reference sequence). The CDR3 DNA is TGTGCCAGCAGTTTTACAGGGGTTACGAGTAGCTACACCTTC. Translated, it gives CASSFTGVTSSYTF.

This clonotype was detected ten times or more. The V gene is TRBV7-2, the J gene TRBJ1-2; D might be TRBD1 (5 bases). Trimming cost V 5 bases and J 6 bases, with 16 bases left between them. This CDR3 is built from 14 residues. Germline values: CDR1 SGHTA, CDR2 FQGNSA. The CDR3 region has the DNA TGTGCCAGCAGCGGGGGGAGGGCGGAGGATGGCTACACCTTC. The encoded protein is CASSGGRAEDGYTF.

This clonotype showed up just a few times. The J gene is TRBJ2-1, the V gene TRBV7-9; 10 bases match TRBD1. V lost 5 bases and J lost 7; bases outside the gene matches: 8. The CDR3 covers 15 residues. Germline CDR1 and CDR2: SEHNR and FQNEAQ (reference sequence). CDR3 sequence reads: CASSRGQGRNNEQFF. CDR3 bases: TGTGCCAGCAGCAGGGGACAGGGGAGGAATAATGAGCAGTTCTTC.

This clonotype was picked up many times. The chain combines TRBV7-2 with TRBJ2-1; TRBD2 aligns across 9 bases. V was clipped by 5 bases and J by 8 bases; unmatched bases: 4. CDR3 size: 13 residues. Germline V gives CDR1 SGHTA, CDR2 FQGNSA. In DNA form, the CDR3 reads TGTGCCAGCAGCCGGGCGGGGGGGGATGAGCAGTTCTTC. Amino acid sequence: CASSRAGGDEQFF.

This clonotype was observed many times. The chain recombines TRBV7-3 with TRBJ2-3, with TRBD2 matching over 8 bases. V lost 0 bases and J lost 8; bases outside the gene matches: 4. Germline lookup yields CDR1 SGHTA and CDR2 FQGTGA. The length of the CDR3 is 14 residues. Here the CDR3 DNA reads TGTGCCAGCAGCTTAACCAGCGGGAGTGTTACGCAGTATTTT. Its translation: CASSLTSGSVTQYF.

This clonotype has a count of ten or more. This chain joins TRBV6-2 or TRBV6-3 and TRBJ2-3; 10 bases align to TRBD2. Germline V gives CDR1 MNHEY, CDR2 SVGEGT. J gave up 5 bases and V 2 bases, and 1 base lay outside the gene matches. This CDR3 contains 14 residues. CDR3: CASSYIAGGDTQYF. The CDR3, as DNA: TGTGCCAGCAGTTACATAGCGGGAGGAGATACGCAGTATTTT.

The rearrangement joins TRBV27 to TRBJ1-1, with D possibly matching TRBD1 (6 bases). CDR1 and CDR2 from the germline V gene are MNHEY and SMNVEV (reference sequence). The CDR3 is 13 residues long. V was shortened by 6 bases and J by 3 bases, with 11 bases between the two germline ends. The chain's CDR3 is CASSRDRYTEAFF. The CDR3 DNA reads as TGTGCCAGCAGCCGAGACAGGTACACTGAAGCTTTCTTT.

At least ten counts were recorded for this clonotype. The rearrangement links TRBV20-1 to TRBJ1-1; TRBD1 might be the D (6 bases). The CDR3 length is 12 residues. The V end was cut by 0 bases, the J end by 9 bases, with 11 bases between. Germline V CDR1 and CDR2: DFQATT, SNEGSKA (reference sequence). CDR3 DNA sequence: TGCAGTGCTAGAGATACAGGGCTGAAAGCTTTCTTT. Residues: CSARDTGLKAFF.

This clonotype was counted many times. The gene calls are TRBV6-1 and TRBJ2-1, with 8 bases aligning to TRBD2. V lost 6 bases to trimming and J lost 2 bases; unmatched junction nucleotides: 9. Germline CDR1 is MNHNS and CDR2 is SASEGT. The CDR3 is made up of 16 amino acids. CDR3 DNA: TGTGCCAGCAGCCCGGAGCGGGAGCGACCCTACAATGAGCAGTTCTTC. It yields the protein CASSPERERPYNEQFF.

This clonotype was detected ten times or more. The chain is built from TRBV20-1 and TRBJ2-5; D may match TRBD1 or TRBD2 (6 bases each). The CDR3 covers 12 residues. Per the germline V gene, CDR1 is DFQATT and CDR2 is SNEGSKA (reference sequence). Deletions cut 3 bases from V and 5 bases from J, with 10 bases between. CDR3 in DNA: TGCAGTGCTAGGAGGGGGGTGGAGACCCAGTACTTC. Protein sequence: CSARRGVETQYF.

This clonotype was observed at least ten times. V gene TRBV28 combines with J gene TRBJ2-7; D is possibly TRBD2 (6 bases). Germline V lookup: CDR1 MDHEN, CDR2 SYDVKM. V dropped 5 bases and J dropped 6 bases, with 23 bases sitting between them. The CDR3 loop spans 16 amino acids. The CDR3 region is CASSPRGDGVLGEQYF. The CDR3 nucleotides are TGTGCCAGCAGTCCGCGGGGCGACGGGGTGCTGGGCGAGCAGTACTTC.

This clonotype was seen many times. The CDR3 DNA is TGTGCCACCAGTGATTCCCCGACATCCCAAGAGACCCAGTACTTC. Translation: CATSDSPTSQETQYF. This chain connects TRBV24-1 to TRBJ2-5; D remains ambiguous. Germline V gene sequence: CDR1 KGHDR, CDR2 SFDVKD. Deletions cut 2 bases from V and 1 base from J, with 10 bases between. This CDR3 comprises 15 residues.

In this sample, this clonotype turned up many times. The chain carries TRBV2 and TRBJ1-4; 9 positions match TRBD1. V was clipped by 6 bases and J by 16 bases; unmatched bases: 6. The CDR3 has 11 amino acids. The germline gives CDR1 SNHLY, CDR2 FYNNEI. CDR3 sequence: CASRGDREKFF. CDR3 in DNA: TGTGCCAGCAGGGGGGACAGGGAAAAGTTTTTT.

This clonotype has at least ten counts. V gene TRBV5-1 combines with J gene TRBJ1-1; D is ambiguous. There are 13 residues in the CDR3. Looked up from germline, CDR1 is SGHRS and CDR2 is YFSETQ. V was pared by 3 bases and J by 8 bases, with 14 bases between. The CDR3 is CASSSEPGTEAFF. DNA of the CDR3: TGCGCCAGCAGCTCCGAGCCGGGAACCGAAGCTTTCTTT.

A remark on this clonotype: This could be a read error, since a much larger clone is one nucleotide away. The chain joins TRBV12-3 or TRBV12-4 to TRBJ2-1; D unclear. The CDR3 runs 11 residues. Trimming took 6 bases from V and 7 from J, leaving 7 bases between them. The chain's CDR3 is CASREVNEQFF. In DNA, the CDR3 is TGTGCCAGCAGGGAAGTGAATGAGCAGTTCTTC.

The chain joins TRBV6-1 to TRBJ1-1; D might be TRBD1 (6 bases). The CDR3 totals 14 residues. Trimming stripped 6 bases from V and 2 bases from J, with 13 bases between. Per germline, CDR1 MNHNS and CDR2 SASEGT. This CDR3 reads CASRGAGANTEAFF. DNA of the CDR3: TGTGCCAGCAGGGGGGCTGGGGCCAACACTGAAGCTTTCTTT.

There are many counts of this clonotype. The CDR3 protein is CASSYSNRVSYNEQFF. The CDR3 DNA reads as TGTGCCAGCAGTTACTCGAACAGGGTGTCCTACAATGAGCAGTTCTTC. This chain uses TRBV6-9 with TRBJ2-1; weak D call: TRBD1 (6 bases). V lost 3 bases and J lost 1, with 13 bases in between. Per the germline V gene, CDR1 is MNHGY and CDR2 is SVAAGI. The CDR3 contains 16 residues.

This clonotype was seen ten or more times. This CDR3 is CSATGSGQGTTYEQYF. The CDR3 DNA reads TGCAGTGCAACCGGTTCGGGACAGGGTACAACCTACGAGCAGTACTTC. The chain links TRBV20-1 to TRBJ2-7, with 9 bases aligning to TRBD1. Germline V gene sequence: CDR1 DFQATT, CDR2 SNEGSKA (reference sequence). Trimming removed 6 bases from V and 2 bases from J; junction bases left unmatched: 14. CDR3 length: 16 amino acids.

This clonotype was counted only a few times. The V and J genes are TRBV12-3 or TRBV12-4 and TRBJ2-1; the match to TRBD2 covers 12 bases. The tail of the sequence fits TRBJ2-3 better, so the J call may be wrong. The CDR3 runs 14 residues. The CDR3 DNA reads as TGTGCCAGCACCACGGGACTAGCGGGAGATACGCAGTATTTT. This gives the protein CASTTGLAGDTQYF.

This clonotype was counted ten times or more. V gene TRBV27 combines with J gene TRBJ1-5; possible D gene TRBD1, 5 bases. The CDR3 length is 15 residues. The ends were cut back, 9 bases at V and 0 bases at J, with 15 bases in the middle. In germline, CDR1 is MNHEY, CDR2 SMNVEV (reference sequence). The CDR3 spells CASRGAGVSNQPQHF. For the CDR3, the DNA is TGTGCCAGTAGAGGGGCCGGGGTTAGCAATCAGCCCCAGCATTTT.

The rearrangement uses TRBV30 and TRBJ1-3; D might be TRBD1 (5 bases). Trimming took 0 bases from V and 0 from J, leaving 15 bases between them. The CDR3 sequence is 17 residues long. Germline V lookup: CDR1 GTSNPN, CDR2 SVGIG (reference sequence). CDR3 DNA: TGTGCCTGGAGTGTCGGACAACCAACTATCTCTGGAAACACCATATATTTT. The encoded protein is CAWSVGQPTISGNTIYF.

There are many counts of this clonotype. The rearrangement joins TRBV7-8 to TRBJ2-1; 11 bases are shared with TRBD2. Looked up from germline, CDR1 is SGHVS and CDR2 is FQNEAQ. The CDR3 has 15 residues. V shed 6 bases and J 4 bases; nucleotides not matched to a gene: 5. The CDR3 DNA reads TGTGCCAGCAGAAATAGCGGGAGGGTTTACAATGAGCAGTTCTTC. As protein: CASRNSGRVYNEQFF.

J is TRBJ2-7 and V is TRBV28; D unresolved. The V gene lost 3 bases and the J gene lost 9 bases, with 18 bases spanning the gap. CDR1 and CDR2 from the germline V gene are MDHEN and SYDVKM. CDR3 length: 14 residues. CDR3 residues: CASSLKRQALRQYF. CDR3 bases: TGTGCCAGCAGTTTGAAACGGCAGGCTCTCCGGCAGTACTTC.